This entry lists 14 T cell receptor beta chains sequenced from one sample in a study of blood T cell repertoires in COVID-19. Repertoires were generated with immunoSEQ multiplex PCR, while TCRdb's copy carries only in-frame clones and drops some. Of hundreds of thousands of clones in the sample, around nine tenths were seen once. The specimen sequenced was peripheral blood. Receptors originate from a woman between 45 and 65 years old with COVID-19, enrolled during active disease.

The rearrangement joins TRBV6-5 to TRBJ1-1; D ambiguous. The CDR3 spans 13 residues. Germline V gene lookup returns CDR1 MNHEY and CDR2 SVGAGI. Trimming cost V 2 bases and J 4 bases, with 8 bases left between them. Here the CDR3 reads CASSYPPGTEAFF. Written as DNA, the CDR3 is TGTGCCAGCAGTTACCCCCCCGGCACTGAAGCTTTCTTT.

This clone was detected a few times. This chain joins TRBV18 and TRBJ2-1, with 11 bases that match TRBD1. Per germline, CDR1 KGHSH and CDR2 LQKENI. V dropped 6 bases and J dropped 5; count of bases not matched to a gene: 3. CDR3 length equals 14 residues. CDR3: CASSGQGVNNEQFF. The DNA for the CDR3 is TGTGCCAGCTCGGGACAGGGGGTAAACAATGAGCAGTTCTTC.

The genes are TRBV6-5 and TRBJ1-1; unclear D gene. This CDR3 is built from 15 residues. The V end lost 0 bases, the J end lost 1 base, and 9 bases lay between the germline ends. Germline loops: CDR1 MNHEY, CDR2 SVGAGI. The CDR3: CASSYSPTGNTEAFF. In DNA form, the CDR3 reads TGTGCCAGCAGTTACTCCCCCACGGGGAACACTGAAGCTTTCTTT.

The CDR3 nucleotides are TGTGCCAGCAGCTTGGATTGGGGAGGCCCCTACGAGCAGTACTTC. It specifies CASSLDWGGPYEQYF. This sequence joins TRBV5-4 and TRBJ2-7; a possible D gene is TRBD2 (6 bases). Trimming stripped 0 bases from V and 2 bases from J, with 12 bases between. Germline V gene data show CDR1 as SGHNT and CDR2 as YYREEE (reference sequence). The CDR3 loop spans 15 amino acids.

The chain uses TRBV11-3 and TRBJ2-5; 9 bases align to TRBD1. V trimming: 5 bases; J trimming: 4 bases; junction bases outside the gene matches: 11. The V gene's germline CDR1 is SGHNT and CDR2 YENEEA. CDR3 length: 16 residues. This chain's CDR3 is CASSPGRTGAGETQYF. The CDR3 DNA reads TGTGCCAGCAGCCCCGGGCGGACAGGGGCAGGAGAGACCCAGTACTTC.

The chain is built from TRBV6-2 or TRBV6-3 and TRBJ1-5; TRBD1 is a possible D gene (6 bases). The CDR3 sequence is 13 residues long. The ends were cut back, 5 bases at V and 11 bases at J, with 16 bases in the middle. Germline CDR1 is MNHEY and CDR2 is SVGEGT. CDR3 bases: TGTGCCAGCAGTAGGGACACTCTGGTAGCCCAGCATTTT. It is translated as CASSRDTLVAQHF.

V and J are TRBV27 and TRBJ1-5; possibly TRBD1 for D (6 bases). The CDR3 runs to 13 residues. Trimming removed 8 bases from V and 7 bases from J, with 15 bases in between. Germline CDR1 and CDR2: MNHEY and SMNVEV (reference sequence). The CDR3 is CASGSGVEQPQHF. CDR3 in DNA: TGTGCCAGCGGATCAGGGGTGGAACAGCCCCAGCATTTT.

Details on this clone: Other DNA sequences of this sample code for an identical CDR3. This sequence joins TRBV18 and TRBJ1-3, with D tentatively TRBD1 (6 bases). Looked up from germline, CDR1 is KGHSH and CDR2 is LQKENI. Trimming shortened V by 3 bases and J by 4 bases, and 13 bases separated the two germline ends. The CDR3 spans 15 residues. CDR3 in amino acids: CASSPRTVSGNTIYF. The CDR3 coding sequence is TGTGCCAGCTCACCGCGGACAGTGTCCGGAAACACCATATATTTT.

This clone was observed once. CDR3 DNA: TGCGCCAGCAGGCAGGGGGCGCGTGGAAACACCATATATTTT. Residues: CASRQGARGNTIYF. The chain employs TRBV23-1 and TRBJ1-3, with 8 bases that match TRBD1. TRBV23-1 has ORF status, its function being uncertain. V shed 6 bases and J 3 bases; nucleotides not matched to a gene: 4. The CDR3 totals 14 residues.

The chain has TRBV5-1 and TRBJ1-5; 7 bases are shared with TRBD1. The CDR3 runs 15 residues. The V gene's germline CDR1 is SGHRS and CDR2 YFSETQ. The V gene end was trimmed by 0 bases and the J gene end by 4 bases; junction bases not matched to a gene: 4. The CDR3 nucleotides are TGCGCCAGCAGCTTGGAGGCAGGGGGTAATCAGCCCCAGCATTTT. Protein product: CASSLEAGGNQPQHF.

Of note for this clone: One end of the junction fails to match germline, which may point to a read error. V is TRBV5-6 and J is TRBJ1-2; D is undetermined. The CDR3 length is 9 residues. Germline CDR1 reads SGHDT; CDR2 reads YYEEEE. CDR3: CPGCDGYTF. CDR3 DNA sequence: TGCCCGGGGTGCGATGGCTACACCTTC. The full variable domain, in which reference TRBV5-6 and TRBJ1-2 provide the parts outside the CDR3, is DAGVTQSPTHLIKTRGQQVTLRCSPKSGHDTVSWYQQALGQGPQFIFQYYEEEERQRGNFPDRFSGHQFPNYSSELNVNALLLGDSALYLCPGCDGYTFGSGTRLTVV.

CDR3 bases: TGTGCCACCGCGGGGGGAGATACGCAGTATTTT. Its translation: CATAGGDTQYF. The chain has TRBV27 and TRBJ2-3; 8 nucleotides align to TRBD2. The V segment lost 10 bases and the J segment 5 bases; nucleotides outside the gene matches: 2. This CDR3 has 11 residues. Germline V gene data show CDR1 as MNHEY and CDR2 as SMNVEV (reference sequence).

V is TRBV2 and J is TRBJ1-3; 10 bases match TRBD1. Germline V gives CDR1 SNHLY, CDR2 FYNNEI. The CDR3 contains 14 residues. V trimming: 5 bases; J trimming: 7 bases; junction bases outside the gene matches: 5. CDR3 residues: CASSPGTGDNTIYF. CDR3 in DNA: TGTGCCAGCAGTCCCGGGACAGGGGACAACACCATATATTTT. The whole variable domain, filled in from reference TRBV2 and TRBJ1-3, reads EPEVTQTPSHQVTQMGQEVILRCVPISNHLYFYWYRQILGQKVEFLVSFYNNEISEKSEIFDDQFSVERPDGSNFTLKIRSTKLEDSAMYFCASSPGTGDNTIYFGEGSWLTVV.

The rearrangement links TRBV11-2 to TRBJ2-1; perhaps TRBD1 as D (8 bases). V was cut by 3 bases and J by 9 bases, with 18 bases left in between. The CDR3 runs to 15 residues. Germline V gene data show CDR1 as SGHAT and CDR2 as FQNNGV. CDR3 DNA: TGTGCCAGCAGCTTTCGCGGGGGACAGGTGAGTGAGCAGTTCTTC. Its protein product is CASSFRGGQVSEQFF.